These T cell receptor beta chains were read from a single sample in a study of Graves' ophthalmopathy and Graves' hyperthyroidism. TCRdb re-called the multiplex PCR reads through MiXCR, storing one row per CDR3 protein. This repertoire shows 450,000 to 600,000 distinct CDR3 sequences, under 40% found once; its top ten account for 3.5% to 5%. Sequencing was performed on peripheral blood or thyroid tissue (not recorded which). Every receptor here comes from an adult man with Graves' hyperthyroidism. Each CDR3 is given with its conserved first and last residue. The D gene is left open where the match is weak. Clone size is stated in some rows and not others, as once, few, many or a class when expanded.

J	size	V	length	D	CDR3	DNA
TRBJ1-4	many	TRBV2	13	NA	CASKAGAAEKLFF	TGTGCCAGCAAGGCAGGAGCGGCTGAAAAACTGTTTTTT
TRBJ1-6	many	TRBV9	16	NA	CASSVRLISYNSPLHF	TGTGCCAGCAGCGTCAGACTGATCTCCTATAATTCACCCCTCCACTTT
TRBJ1-5	many	TRBV6-5	13	NA	CASRGGRNQPQHF	TGTGCCAGCAGAGGGGGTCGCAATCAGCCCCAGCATTTT
TRBJ1-6	many	TRBV6-5	17	TRBD1	CASSNGPPGQGNSPLHF	TGTGCCAGCAGCAACGGGCCTCCGGGACAGGGGAATTCACCCCTCCACTTT
TRBJ1-6	many	TRBV9	14	NA	CASSVGTYNSPLHF	TGTGCCAGCAGCGTAGGGACATATAATTCACCCCTCCACTTT
TRBJ1-2	many	TRBV13	13	NA	CASSLGGVLGYTF	TGTGCCAGCAGCTTAGGAGGGGTCCTTGGCTACACCTTC
TRBJ1-6	many	TRBV9	14	NA	CASSVRQDNSPLHF	TGTGCCAGCAGCGTACGGCAGGATAATTCACCCCTCCACTTT
TRBJ1-6	many	TRBV19	15	NA	CASSIGDGFDSPLHF	TGTGCCAGTAGTATCGGGGATGGGTTTGATTCACCCCTCCACTTT
TRBJ2-5	many	TRBV6-1	11	NA	CASSEAETQYF	TGTGCCAGCAGTGAAGCAGAGACCCAGTACTTC
TRBJ2-5	NA	TRBV29-1	15	TRBD2	CSVGTSGAPQGTQYF	TGCAGCGTGGGGACTAGCGGGGCACCCCAAGGGACCCAGTACTTC
TRBJ2-7	NA	TRBV7-9	15	TRBD1	CASSLETGVSYEQYF	TGTGCCAGCAGCTTGGAAACAGGGGTCTCCTACGAGCAGTACTTC
TRBJ1-2	many	TRBV19	16	NA	CASSIQVGGNNYGYTF	TGTGCCAGTAGTATTCAGGTCGGAGGGAATAACTATGGCTACACCTTC
TRBJ1-3	many	TRBV7-8	17	TRBD1	CASSLAWTGGPGNTIYF	TGTGCCAGCAGCTTAGCTTGGACAGGGGGCCCTGGAAACACCATATATTTT
TRBJ1-2	many	TRBV28	12	NA	CASSLNTLGNTF	TGTGCCAGCAGTTTAAACACTCTAGGCAACACCTTC
TRBJ2-6	many	TRBV7-3	18	TRBD2	CASSRGLAGVPGANVLTF	TGTGCCAGCAGCAGGGGACTAGCGGGAGTGCCTGGGGCCAACGTCCTGACTTTC
TRBJ2-7	NA	TRBV10-3	14	NA	CAISESSTSYEQYF	TGTGCCATCAGTGAGTCTTCCACCTCCTACGAGCAGTACTTC
TRBJ2-5	NA	TRBV15	10	NA	CATSSGTLYF	TGTGCCACCAGCAGCGGGACTCTGTACTTC
TRBJ2-6	once	TRBV7-6	17	NA	CASSLGPYYGRANVLTF	TGTGCCAGCAGCTTAGGACCCTATTACGGGAGGGCCAACGTCCTGACTTTC
TRBJ1-1	many	TRBV7-9	16	TRBD1	CASNRGGAGGYTEAFF	TGTGCCAGCAACCGTGGGGGAGCAGGGGGCTACACTGAAGCTTTCTTT
TRBJ1-2	many	TRBV7-9	13	NA	CASRPGWGDGYTF	TGTGCCAGCAGACCCGGATGGGGAGATGGCTACACCTTC
TRBJ1-5	many	TRBV10-3	13	NA	CAISEVADQPQHF	TGTGCCATCAGCGAGGTGGCTGATCAGCCCCAGCATTTT
TRBJ1-2	NA	TRBV19	12	NA	CATGQAIYGYTF	TGTGCCACCGGCCAGGCCATCTATGGCTACACCTTC
TRBJ1-5	NA	TRBV19	16	TRBD1	CASSIRQGPGNQPQHF	TGTGCCAGTAGTATAAGACAGGGTCCTGGCAATCAGCCCCAGCATTTT
TRBJ1-6	NA	TRBV6-5	17	NA	CASSYSQGSSYNSPLHF	TGTGCCAGCAGTTACTCTCAGGGCAGCTCCTATAATTCACCCCTCCACTTT
TRBJ2-7	many	TRBV7-9	14	TRBD1	CASSLPDRAYEQYF	TGTGCCAGCAGCTTACCGGACAGGGCCTACGAGCAGTACTTC
TRBJ2-7	NA	TRBV7-2	17	TRBD2	CASSSTELAVTTYEQYF	TGTGCCAGCAGCTCGACCGAACTAGCGGTGACCACCTACGAGCAGTACTTC